What follows is one T cell receptor (beta chain) and its context. Antigen unknown. These data are taken from a study of shared clonotypes between healthy human individuals. Study in general: Donors had three CD4 naive, three CD4 memory, two CD8 naive and one CD8 memory plate apiece. General observations from the study: About 5% was the fraction of naive CD4 clonotypes found shared across a few donors.

Trimming removed 4 bases from V and 8 bases from J, with 9 bases in between. The CDR3 loop spans 11 amino acids. Germline values: CDR1 SGHTS, CDR2 YDEGEE. Only in-frame clones appear in the TCRdb table, and some are missing; sequencing was by immunoSEQ multiplex PCR. The sample holds tens of thousands of clones, 60% to 70% seen once. The J gene is TRBJ1-1, the V gene TRBV5-8; weak D call: TRBD1 (6 bases). The clonotype comes from a man between 25 and 39 years old in good health. The sequencing input was memory CD8+ T cells sorted from blood. Subset denoted: CD45RO+ cells pooled with CCR7-negative TemRA cells. The chain's CDR3 is CASSIGQEAFF. For the CDR3, the DNA is TGTGCCAGCAGCATCGGACAGGAAGCTTTCTTT.